This T cell receptor (beta chain) was captured by sequencing in a study of blood T cell repertoires in COVID-19 (dated by TCRdb to 2018 to 2020). Study-level background: Samples covering the acute and convalescent phases of COVID-19 were provided by collaborators in the United States, Italy and Spain. The material from the prospective study consisted of cDNA or gDNA derived from T cells, B-cell-depleted T cells, or PBMCs. Deeply sampled blood TCRbeta repertoires from subjects exposed to, actively infected with, or recovered from COVID-19 were included in the dataset. The repertoires were released in a freely available public database intended as a resource for research on the immune response to SARS-CoV-2. Samples came from the ongoing ImmuneRACE study (first 160 participants) plus 1,254 subjects from 6 global collaborators. A de-identified subject ID, COVID-19 status, age in years and sex were almost always included in the sample metadata. Where HLA class I and class II types were available, the types were taken from metadata supplied by the sample provider, not from assay-based typing.

Enrolling through a virtual design, the prospective study's participants ranged in age from roughly 18 to 89 years and lived across roughly 24 United States geographic areas. To assign participants to cohorts, the prospective study relied on clinical history that participants themselves reported in a screening survey and a study questionnaire. ImmuneRACE Cohort 3 recovered participants were defined by two consecutive negative NP/OP PCR tests, healthcare professional clearance, or symptom resolution. Mobile phlebotomists in the prospective study collected whole blood, serum and a nasopharyngeal or oropharyngeal swab from every participant. Participants in the prospective study had the option to provide additional blood draws and questionnaires over an approximately 2-month period. Before DNA extraction, blood samples from the prospective study were shipped at room temperature or frozen. As to this clone: Its cognate antigen has yet to be identified. A read error may produce the germline difference seen at one junction end.

CDR1 and CDR2 are drawn from the germline V gene (reference sequence): SSHAT, FNYEAQ. There are 17 amino acids in the CDR3, from cysteine to phenylalanine inclusive. The CDR3 DNA has 51 bases and is translated from base 1. The immunoSEQ Assay, a bias-controlled multiplex PCR, was used to amplify TCRbeta CDR3 regions from genomic DNA. The authors' analysis ran thus. Nucleated cell counts per sample were estimated from amplification of reference gene primers within the assay. Sequence reads were collapsed and filtered to measure the absolute abundance of every unique TCRbeta CDR3 rearrangement. Productive Simpson clonality was computed per sample as the square root of Simpson's diversity index over productive rearrangements. This immuneACCESS table, as held by TCRdb, lists in-frame sequences with V and J called but not all clones. Of the missing ones, under half trace to an unresolved V gene in checked studies; the others have no known cause. V and J calls and clone size follow that table, whereas D and trimming were derived from the DNA. The sample table holds some 340,000 clones, of which about 90% were seen once. The leading ten clones occupy approximately 5% of the sample.

Results the study describes overall, beyond this receptor: How much clinical and demographic metadata was included differed by source and by participant, and the metadata was provided uncurated.

Sample: PBMCs or T cells enriched from blood (not recorded which). This TCR derives from a woman aged 25 to 39 who had recovered from COVID-19. The receptor chain draws on TRBV7-7 and TRBJ2-1; 7 bases in the junction line up with TRBD2. CDR3 region: CASSLALGGGSYNEQFF. The base sequence is TGTGCTAGCAGCTTAGCGCTCGGCGGGGGCTCCTACAATGAGCAGTTCTTC.